These 2 T cell receptor beta chains were sequenced from one sample in a study of beta chain features in type 1 diabetes. Whole-study results and caveats: For Type 1 diabetes patients, all four CD4+ subsets carried TCRB CDR3s that were moderately but significantly shorter.

Isolated RNA was reverse transcribed in full, so expressed TCRB transcripts were sequenced. Repertoires were generated with immunoSEQ multiplex PCR, while TCRdb's copy carries only in-frame clones and drops some. The data contain some 700,000 clones, roughly 13% of them seen just once; the ten biggest clones take up approximately 0.02%. Their antigen targets remain unknown. Sample: naive CD4+ T cells from blood. The receptors were sampled from a man in his late teens or twenties with type 1 diabetes.

This clone was counted only a few times. The chain combines TRBV7-9 with TRBJ1-3; unclear D gene. The V end lost 11 bases, the J end lost 0 bases, and 17 bases lay between the germline ends. The CDR3 is 15 amino acids. Germline CDR1 reads SEHNR; CDR2 reads FQNEAQ (reference sequence). Here the CDR3 DNA reads TGTGCCCTCGGGTCGTTCGACTACTCTGGAAACACCATATATTTT. Translated, it gives CALGSFDYSGNTIYF.

V gene TRBV6-6 combines with J gene TRBJ2-7; D might be TRBD2 (6 bases). The CDR3 extends over 13 amino acids. Trimming removed 4 bases from V and 7 bases from J, with 14 bases in between. CDR1 and CDR2 from the germline V gene are MNHNY and SVGAGI (reference sequence). The CDR3 nucleotides are TGTGCCAGCAGTTTTATTGCTGGAGGGGAGCAGTACTTC. This translates into CASSFIAGGEQYF.